A single sample is the source of the 3 T cell receptor beta chains below, sequenced in a study of blood T cell repertoires in COVID-19. TCRdb keeps only in-frame clones here, not all; method: immunoSEQ multiplex PCR. The sample carries about 100,000 clones, around 87% recorded once. Input material: peripheral blood. Every receptor here comes from a human donor in a cohort sampled during active COVID-19.

This clone showed up just once. This sample also contains other DNA sequences that code for the same CDR3. The chain employs TRBV19 and TRBJ1-5; D perhaps matches TRBD1 (6 bases). Trimming stripped 9 bases from V and 2 bases from J, with 14 bases between. Looked up from germline, CDR1 is LNHDA and CDR2 is SQIVND (reference sequence). This CDR3 contains 14 residues. CDR3 nucleotide sequence: TGTGCCAGCTCTCAGACAGGCGGCAATCAGCCCCAGCATTTT. Residues: CASSQTGGNQPQHF. Full variable domain (rest looked up from reference TRBV19 and TRBJ1-5): DGGITQSPKYLFRKEGQNVTLSCEQNLNHDAMYWYRQDPGQGLRLIYYSQIVNDFQKGDIAEGYSVSREKKESFPLTVTSAQKNPTAFYLCASSQTGGNQPQHFGDGTRLSIL.

The gene calls are TRBV7-2 and TRBJ2-2; 7 positions match TRBD2. The CDR3 length is 13 residues. Germline values: CDR1 SGHTA, CDR2 FQGNSA. V lost 5 bases and J lost 6; bases outside the gene matches: 3. CDR3 residues: CASSPSGSGELFF. The CDR3 DNA is TGTGCCAGCAGCCCTAGCGGTTCCGGGGAGCTGTTTTTT.

This CDR3 reads CASSEGLVVYGANVLTF. The CDR3 nucleotides read TGTGCCAGCAGTGAGGGACTAGTCGTTTACGGGGCCAACGTCCTGACTTTC. The chain uses TRBV2 and TRBJ2-6, with 8 bases lining up with TRBD2. CDR3 length: 17 residues. V gave up 3 bases and J gave up 4 bases; unmatched junction bases: 8. Per the germline V gene, CDR1 is SNHLY and CDR2 is FYNNEI.